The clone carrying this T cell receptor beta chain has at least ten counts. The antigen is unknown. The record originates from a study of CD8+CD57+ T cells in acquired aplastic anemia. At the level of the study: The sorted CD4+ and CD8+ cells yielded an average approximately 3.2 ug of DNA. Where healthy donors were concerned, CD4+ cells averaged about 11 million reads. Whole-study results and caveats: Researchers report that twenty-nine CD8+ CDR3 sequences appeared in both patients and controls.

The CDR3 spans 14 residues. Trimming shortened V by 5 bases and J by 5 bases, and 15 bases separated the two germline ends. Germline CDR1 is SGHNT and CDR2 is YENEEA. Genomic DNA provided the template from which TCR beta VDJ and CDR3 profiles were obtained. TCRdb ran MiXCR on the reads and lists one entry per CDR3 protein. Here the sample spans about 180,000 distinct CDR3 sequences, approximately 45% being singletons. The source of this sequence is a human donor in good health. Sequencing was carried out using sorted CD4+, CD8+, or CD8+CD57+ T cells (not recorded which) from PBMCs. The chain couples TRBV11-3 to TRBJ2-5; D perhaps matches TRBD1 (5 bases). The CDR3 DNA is TGTGCCAGCAGCCCTCAGGGTAGGCGGGAGACCCAGTACTTC. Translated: CASSPQGRRETQYF.